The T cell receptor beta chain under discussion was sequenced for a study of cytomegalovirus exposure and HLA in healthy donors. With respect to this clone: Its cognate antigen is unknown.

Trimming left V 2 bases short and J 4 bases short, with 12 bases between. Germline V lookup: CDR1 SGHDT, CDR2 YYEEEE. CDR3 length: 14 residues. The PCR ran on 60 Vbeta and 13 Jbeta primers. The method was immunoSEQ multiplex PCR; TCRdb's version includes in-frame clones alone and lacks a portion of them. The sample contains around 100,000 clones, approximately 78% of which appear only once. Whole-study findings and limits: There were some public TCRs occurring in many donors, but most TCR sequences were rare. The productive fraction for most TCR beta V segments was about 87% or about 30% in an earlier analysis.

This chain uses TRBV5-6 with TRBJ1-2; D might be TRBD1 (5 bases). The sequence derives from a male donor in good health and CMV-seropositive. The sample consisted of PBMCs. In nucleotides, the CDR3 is TGTGCCAGCAGCTTAGTTGGGGCCGGCTATGGCTACACCTTC. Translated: CASSLVGAGYGYTF. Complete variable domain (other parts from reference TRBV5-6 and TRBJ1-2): DAGVTQSPTHLIKTRGQQVTLRCSPKSGHDTVSWYQQALGQGPQFIFQYYEEEERQRGNFPDRFSGHQFPNYSSELNVNALLLGDSALYLCASSLVGAGYGYTFGSGTRLTVV.